This is a list of T cell receptor beta chains from one sample in a study of blood T cell repertoires in COVID-19. Data came from immunoSEQ multiplex PCR; TCRdb stores just in-frame clones and leaves some out. Here the sample spans some 360,000 clones, roughly 90% being singletons. Sample: PBMCs or T cells enriched from blood (not recorded which). Receptors were obtained from a woman in her twenties or thirties who had been exposed to COVID-19. CDR3s include the opening cysteine and the closing phenylalanine or tryptophan. A D gene is named only where the DNA matches it firmly. Some rows have no size entry. The others give once, few or many, or a class for an expanded clone.

d_call	j_call	clone_size	v_call	cdr3_aa	cdr3_nt
TRBD1	TRBJ1-3	few	TRBV12-3/TRBV12-4	CASSGTGGNTIYF	TGTGCCAGCAGTGGGACAGGAGGAAACACCATATATTTT
-	TRBJ1-2	few	TRBV19	CASRKTEIYGYTF	TGTGCCAGTCGGAAGACAGAAATCTATGGCTACACCTTC
-	TRBJ1-5	few	TRBV5-1	CASSLAGGQFQPQHF	TGCGCCAGCAGCTTGGCCGGCGGACAGTTTCAGCCCCAGCATTTT
-	TRBJ1-6	-	TRBV5-1	CASSLVVAGADYNSPLHF	TGCGCCAGCAGCTTGGTAGTCGCGGGGGCAGACTATAATTCACCCCTCCACTTT
-	TRBJ2-3	few	TRBV27	CASSTSGQYTDTQYF	TGTGCCAGCAGCACATCCGGACAGTACACAGATACGCAGTATTTT
-	TRBJ2-7	-	TRBV27	CASSLRQGDMREQYF	TGTGCCAGCAGTTTACGGCAGGGTGACATGCGCGAGCAGTACTTC
TRBD1	TRBJ2-1	few	TRBV5-1	CASSRDGTAYNEQFF	TGCGCCAGTAGCAGAGATGGGACAGCCTACAATGAGCAGTTCTTC
-	TRBJ1-2	-	TRBV6-2/TRBV6-3	CASSYHSDYGYTF	TGTGCCAGCAGTTATCACAGTGACTATGGCTACACCTTC
-	TRBJ2-2	-	TRBV27	CASSLGLPEELFF	TGTGCCAGCTCCCTCGGTCTCCCCGAAGAGCTGTTTTTT
TRBD2	TRBJ2-2	-	TRBV4-1	CASSQDGGRLAGAGELFF	TGCGCCAGCAGCCAAGATGGGGGTCGGCTAGCGGGAGCCGGGGAGCTGTTTTTT
TRBD1	TRBJ1-5	-	TRBV7-3	CASSPGTATPNQPQHF	TGTGCCAGCAGCCCAGGGACAGCAACACCTAATCAGCCCCAGCATTTT
TRBD1	TRBJ2-7	-	TRBV19	CASRPTGTYEQYF	TGTGCCAGTAGGCCGACAGGGACCTACGAGCAGTACTTC
-	TRBJ2-3	-	TRBV10-2	CATTTQGDTQYF	TGCGCCACTACCACACAGGGAGATACGCAGTATTTT
TRBD1	TRBJ2-3	-	TRBV11-3	CASSSRTGAYTDTQYF	TGTGCCAGCAGCTCCCGGACAGGGGCCTACACAGATACGCAGTATTTT
-	TRBJ2-7	-	TRBV5-1	CASSPNAAHYEQYF	TGCGCCAGCAGCCCCAACGCAGCGCATTACGAGCAGTACTTC
-	TRBJ1-1	-	TRBV30	CAWSRGSTEAFF	TGTGCCTGGAGCCGCGGAAGCACTGAAGCTTTCTTT
TRBD2	TRBJ2-7	-	TRBV28	CASRPSGGSYEQYF	TGTGCCAGCAGACCAAGCGGGGGATCCTACGAGCAGTACTTC
-	TRBJ2-7	-	TRBV18	CASSPQVGYEQYF	TGTGCCAGCTCACCCCAGGTTGGGTACGAGCAGTACTTC